The 13 T cell receptor beta chains in this list originate from one sample, sequenced in a study of CD8 T cells in Susac syndrome (dated by TCRdb to about 2019). The method was the immunoSEQ multiplex PCR assay. RNA was extracted with the RNeasy kit and about 0.5 to 1 ug was reverse transcribed using random hexamers. The public reads were reprocessed in TCRdb via fastp at Q25 and MiXCR, keeping in-frame beta chains. Each entry is one CDR3 protein sequence, shown with its most common DNA and genes. This sample has some 100,000 distinct CDR3 sequences in its table, and approximately 93% of those were observed once. The ten biggest clones cover roughly 0.094% of the sample. The sequencing input was CD4+ T cells from PBMCs. The receptors here all came from a human donor with multiple sclerosis.

Here the CDR3 DNA reads TGTGCCAGCTCAGAAAGAGGCGGCACTGAAGCTTTCTTT. This encodes CASSERGGTEAFF. V and J are TRBV18 and TRBJ1-1, with no clear D. Trimming removed 5 bases from V and 4 bases from J, with 11 bases in between. Looked up from germline, CDR1 is KGHSH and CDR2 is LQKENI. The CDR3 is made up of 13 amino acids.

The chain couples TRBV2 to TRBJ2-2; D is uncertain. CDR1 is SNHLY and CDR2 is FYNNEI in the germline V gene. CDR3 length: 14 residues. V was shortened by 11 bases and J by 2 bases, with 15 bases between the two germline ends. In DNA, the CDR3 is TGTGCCGAGCTATGGGCAGCCAACACCGGGGAGCTGTTTTTT. Its protein is CAELWAANTGELFF.

The chain has TRBV9 and TRBJ2-6; D ambiguous. The CDR3 totals 15 residues. From germline, CDR1 is SGDLS and CDR2 YYNGEE. With 0 bases removed from V and 1 base from J, the gap between germline ends came to 5 bases. The CDR3 nucleotides are TGTGCCAGCAGCGTAGGAGTATCTGGGGCCAACGTCCTGACTTTC. Protein: CASSVGVSGANVLTF.

This chain joins TRBV9 and TRBJ2-2, with D perhaps TRBD2 (5 bases). V gave up 3 bases and J gave up 0 bases, with 9 bases separating them. The germline CDR1 and CDR2 sequences are SGDLS and YYNGEE. The CDR3 is made up of 15 amino acids. The CDR3 loop reads CASSGGFANTGELFF. The CDR3 coding sequence is TGTGCCAGCAGCGGAGGGTTCGCGAACACCGGGGAGCTGTTTTTT.

J is TRBJ2-2 and V is TRBV7-2, with D perhaps matching TRBD2 (6 bases). This CDR3 contains 14 residues. V was trimmed by 5 bases and J by 4 bases, leaving 11 bases between them. The germline CDR1 and CDR2 sequences are SGHTA and FQGNSA. The chain's CDR3 is CASSRPRGTGELFF. The CDR3 bases are TGTGCCAGCAGCCGCCCGCGGGGCACCGGGGAGCTGTTTTTT.

This clonotype was recorded once. The chain carries TRBV30 and TRBJ1-6; the D is unclear. CDR3 length: 16 residues. The V end lost 0 bases, the J end lost 9 bases, and 18 bases lay between the germline ends. CDR1 and CDR2 (germline): GTSNPN, SVGIG (reference sequence). CDR3 coding DNA: TGTGCCTGGAGTGTAGAAGCCCCCGGAGTTGGTTCACCCCTCCACTTT. Its protein product is CAWSVEAPGVGSPLHF.

The chain's CDR3 is CASSDSYSTDTQYF. The DNA for the CDR3 is TGTGCCAGCAGCGACAGCTATAGCACAGATACGCAGTATTTT. The chain has TRBV9 and TRBJ2-3; D is undetermined. There are 14 residues in the CDR3. With 3 bases removed from V and 0 bases from J, the gap between germline ends came to 8 bases. Germline CDR1 SGDLS, CDR2 YYNGEE.

The V gene is TRBV4-1, the J gene TRBJ1-2; D is uncertain. V dropped 0 bases and J dropped 2 bases, with 19 bases sitting between them. Germline CDR1 MGHRA, CDR2 YSYEKL. The CDR3 covers 18 residues. CDR3 protein: CASSQDSLFPQYNYGYTF. CDR3 nucleotide sequence: TGCGCCAGCAGCCAAGACTCCTTGTTCCCCCAGTACAACTATGGCTACACCTTC.

The rearrangement uses TRBV9 and TRBJ2-3; D is unresolved. The CDR3 runs to 15 residues. Germline CDR1 SGDLS, CDR2 YYNGEE. V lost 0 bases, J lost 2 bases, and 10 bases lay in between. The CDR3 loop is CASSVAALYTDTQYF. The CDR3 DNA sequence: TGTGCCAGCAGCGTAGCGGCCTTGTACACAGATACGCAGTATTTT. The whole variable domain, filled in from reference TRBV9 and TRBJ2-3, reads DSGVTQTPKHLITATGQRVTLRCSPRSGDLSVYWYQQSLDQGLQFLIQYYNGEERAKGNILERFSAQQFPDLHSELNLSSLELGDSALYFCASSVAALYTDTQYFGPGTRLTVL.

V is TRBV15 and J is TRBJ2-2; D uncertain. Per the germline V gene, CDR1 is LNHNV and CDR2 is YYDKDF (reference sequence). V was trimmed by 1 base and J by 4 bases, leaving 7 bases between them. The CDR3 is made up of 14 amino acids. The CDR3 DNA reads TGTGCCACCAGCAGAGTGGCACCCACCGGGGAGCTGTTTTTT. Translated: CATSRVAPTGELFF.

The chain is built from TRBV3-1 and TRBJ1-6; possibly TRBD1 for D (6 bases). CDR1 is LGHDT and CDR2 is YNNKEL in the germline V gene (reference sequence). The CDR3 length is 15 residues. Trimming removed 4 bases from V and 5 bases from J, with 12 bases in between. Here the CDR3 DNA reads TGTGCCAGCAGCCTCGGACAGCAACATAATTCACCCCTCCACTTT. Translating it yields CASSLGQQHNSPLHF.

The chain couples TRBV12-3 or TRBV12-4 to TRBJ2-7; D not certain. The V and J ends lost 3 bases and 4 bases respectively, with 13 bases between them. The CDR3 totals 14 residues. This CDR3 reads CASSFKRNQYEQYF. In DNA form, the CDR3 reads TGTGCCAGCAGTTTCAAGAGGAACCAGTACGAGCAGTACTTC.

V usage is TRBV12-5 and J usage is TRBJ1-4, with TRBD1 as a possible D gene (5 bases). The CDR3 has 15 residues. In germline, CDR1 is LGHNT, CDR2 FRNRAP. Trimming removed 7 bases from V and 4 bases from J, with 16 bases in between. The CDR3 DNA sequence: TGTGCTAGTGCCCTAAACACCGGACATAATGAAAAACTGTTTTTT. Translating it yields CASALNTGHNEKLFF.